These 30 T cell receptor beta chains originate from one sample sequenced in a study of cytomegalovirus exposure and HLA in healthy donors. Primers: 60 Vbeta forward and 13 Jbeta reverse. Profiled with immunoSEQ multiplex PCR; TCRdb holds only in-frame clones, not every one. The sample contains tens of thousands of clones, around two thirds of which appear only once. Sample: PBMCs. The source is a woman aged 45-59 years in good health and CMV-seropositive.

The chain links TRBV28 to TRBJ2-1; 8 nucleotides match TRBD1. This CDR3 region has 15 residues. Germline V gives CDR1 MDHEN, CDR2 SYDVKM. V lost 8 bases and J lost 1; bases outside the gene matches: 7. CDR3 nucleotide sequence: TGTGCCAGCCAACCGGGACAGGCATCCTACAATGAGCAGTTCTTC. Its translation: CASQPGQASYNEQFF.

The rearrangement joins TRBV21-1 to TRBJ2-2; TRBD2, the table's D call, was not compared with the DNA. TRBV21-1 is labeled a pseudogene. This CDR3 contains 13 residues. The CDR3 DNA is TGTGCCAGCCGAAGGGAAGGGACTTTTGTGCTGTTTTTT. It specifies CASRREGTFVLFF.

DNA of the CDR3: TGCGCCACCGCCCGGGACAGGGTCACTGAAGCTTTCTTT. This encodes CATARDRVTEAFF. This chain joins TRBV10-1 and TRBJ1-1; 9 nucleotides match TRBD1. Germline V gene sequence: CDR1 WNHNN, CDR2 SYGVQD (reference sequence). The CDR3 has 13 residues. Germline trimming cut 10 bases from V and 4 bases from J; bases unmatched to any gene: 7.

The chain combines TRBV2 with TRBJ1-3; D unresolved. This CDR3 comprises 11 residues. Trimming shortened V by 8 bases and J by 4 bases, and 6 bases separated the two germline ends. Germline loops: CDR1 SNHLY, CDR2 FYNNEI. CDR3 region: CASEAGNTIYF. CDR3 nucleotides: TGTGCCAGCGAAGCGGGAAACACCATATATTTT.

The chain has TRBV18 and TRBJ2-1; 11 bases map to TRBD2. This CDR3 contains 16 residues. The germline CDR1 and CDR2 sequences are KGHSH and LQKENI. Losses at the gene ends were 2 bases for V and 7 bases for J; bases not matched to a gene: 7. The DNA of the CDR3 is TGTGCCAGCTCACCAGATATTCCTAGCGGGGGGAATGAGCAGTTCTTC. As protein: CASSPDIPSGGNEQFF.

The chain links TRBV10-2 to TRBJ2-1, with TRBD2 as a possible D gene (6 bases). Trimming took off 0 bases at V and 4 bases at J, with 7 bases between the two ends. Germline-derived CDR1 and CDR2 are WSHSY and SAAADI. CDR3 size: 14 residues. The chain's CDR3 is CASSESGGYNEQFF. CDR3 DNA sequence: TGCGCCAGCAGTGAGTCCGGGGGTTACAATGAGCAGTTCTTC.

This clone was detected only a few times. This chain links TRBV2 with TRBJ2-7, with 9 bases matching TRBD2. Germline loops: CDR1 SNHLY, CDR2 FYNNEI. V was clipped by 7 bases and J by 5 bases; unmatched bases: 15. The CDR3 spans 16 residues. DNA for the CDR3: TGTGCCAGCAAAGTGCGATTGACTAGCGGCCTCAACGAGCAGTACTTC. Translation gives CASKVRLTSGLNEQYF.

V and J are TRBV9 and TRBJ1-1, with D unclear. This CDR3 contains 14 residues. CDR1 is SGDLS and CDR2 is YYNGEE in the germline V gene. V was pared by 0 bases and J by 2 bases, with 8 bases between. The CDR3 DNA reads TGTGCCAGCAGCGTAGGCTACTACAACACTGAAGCTTTCTTT. This encodes CASSVGYYNTEAFF.

This rearrangement joins TRBV29-1 to TRBJ2-4; D is perhaps TRBD2 (7 bases). The CDR3 is 16 residues long. Trimming removed 0 bases at V and 9 bases at J, with 21 bases between. Germline V gives CDR1 SQVTM, CDR2 ANQGSEA. CDR3 in DNA: TGCAGCGTTGAAGATCGATTTCGGGGGGCGAAGGGCATTCAGTACTTC. It specifies CSVEDRFRGAKGIQYF.

This chain links TRBV27 with TRBJ1-1, with a weak D call TRBD1 (6 bases). Germline CDR1 MNHEY, CDR2 SMNVEV (reference sequence). The V end lost 7 bases, the J end lost 1 base, and 10 bases lay between the germline ends. The length of the CDR3 is 13 residues. Here the CDR3 reads CASTRGTNTEAFF. CDR3 coding DNA: TGTGCCAGCACTAGGGGGACGAACACTGAAGCTTTCTTT.

The V gene is TRBV9, the J gene TRBJ1-5; D is undetermined. Germline V CDR1 and CDR2: SGDLS, YYNGEE. Trimming removed 3 bases at V and 7 bases at J, with 14 bases between. This CDR3 has 14 amino acids. The CDR3 DNA is TGTGCCAGCAGCGAGTCGGGAGTTGGACAGCCCCAGCATTTT. This codes for CASSESGVGQPQHF. The variable domain in full, with the rest retrieved from reference TRBV9 and TRBJ1-5, is DSGVTQTPKHLITATGQRVTLRCSPRSGDLSVYWYQQSLDQGLQFLIQYYNGEERAKGNILERFSAQQFPDLHSELNLSSLELGDSALYFCASSESGVGQPQHFGDGTRLSIL.

This clone has more than one count but fewer than ten. This chain uses TRBV28 with TRBJ1-2, with TRBD1 as a possible D gene (5 bases). Germline-derived CDR1 and CDR2 are MDHEN and SYDVKM. The length of the CDR3 is 14 residues. V lost 3 bases, J lost 1 base, and 9 bases lay in between. As DNA, the CDR3 is TGTGCCAGCAGTTTGGGGGGGGGTAACTATGGCTACACCTTC. Residues: CASSLGGGNYGYTF.

The chain is built from TRBV5-1 and TRBJ2-2; D unclear. Per the germline V gene, CDR1 is SGHRS and CDR2 is YFSETQ. The CDR3 extends over 14 amino acids. V shed 0 bases and J shed 2 bases, with 5 bases lying between them. The CDR3 sequence is CASSLDPNTGELFF. In nucleotides, the CDR3 is TGCGCCAGCAGCTTGGATCCTAACACCGGGGAGCTGTTTTTT. Variable domain in full (rest from reference TRBV5-1 and TRBJ2-2): KAGVTQTPRYLIKTRGQQVTLSCSPISGHRSVSWYQQTPGQGLQFLFEYFSETQRNKGNFPGRFSGRQFSNSRSEMNVSTLELGDSALYLCASSLDPNTGELFFGEGSRLTVL.

The chain is built from TRBV25-1 and TRBJ2-1, with TRBD1 matching over 8 bases. V lost 9 bases, J lost 0 bases, and 7 bases stayed unmatched. The CDR3 extends over 15 amino acids. CDR1 is MGHDK, CDR2 SYGVNS, per germline. The CDR3, as DNA: TGTGCCAGTACCCTCGGGACAGGCTCCTACAATGAGCAGTTCTTC. Its protein product is CASTLGTGSYNEQFF.

This clone turned up a few times. The chain links TRBV28 to TRBJ1-4; D is unresolved. CDR1 is MDHEN and CDR2 is SYDVKM in the germline V gene. V was pared by 1 base and J by 5 bases, with 8 bases between. The CDR3 consists of 14 residues. In DNA form, the CDR3 reads TGTGCCAGCAGTTTATACAGCCTGAATGAAAAACTGTTTTTT. This sequence encodes CASSLYSLNEKLFF.

This chain connects TRBV7-2 to TRBJ1-4, with a possible D match to TRBD1 (6 bases). CDR1 SGHTA and CDR2 FQGNSA come from the germline V gene. This CDR3 spans 13 amino acids. V lost 4 bases and J 6 bases, leaving 9 bases between the germline ends. The CDR3 region is CASSYYRDEKLFF. DNA of the CDR3: TGTGCCAGCAGCTATTACAGGGATGAAAAACTGTTTTTT.

This chain uses TRBV5-1 with TRBJ2-7, with a weak D call TRBD1 (6 bases). The CDR3 sequence is 14 residues long. Germline V gives CDR1 SGHRS, CDR2 YFSETQ. Trimming removed 4 bases at V and 3 bases at J, with 14 bases between. In DNA form, the CDR3 reads TGCGCCAGCAGCGTCAGGGGTGCAAACTACGAGCAGTACTTC. As protein: CASSVRGANYEQYF.

About this clone itself: This same CDR3 is encoded by further DNA sequences in the sample. DNA for the CDR3: TGTGCCAGCAGTTTCCTTCTAGCGGGAGGGAATGAGCAGTTCTTC. Its protein product is CASSFLLAGGNEQFF. V usage is TRBV28 and J usage is TRBJ2-1; 12 nucleotides line up with TRBD2. The CDR3 runs to 15 residues. V trimming: 3 bases; J trimming: 7 bases; junction bases outside the gene matches: 4. In germline, CDR1 is MDHEN, CDR2 SYDVKM.

The chain combines TRBV11-3 with TRBJ2-3; unclear D gene. Deletions cut 2 bases from V and 0 bases from J, with 9 bases between. CDR3 length: 15 amino acids. Looked up from germline, CDR1 is SGHNT and CDR2 is YENEEA. CDR3: CASSLSPVSTDTQYF. The CDR3 nucleotides read TGTGCCAGCAGCTTATCACCGGTTAGCACAGATACGCAGTATTTT.

The chain uses TRBV5-4 and TRBJ2-7, with D tentatively TRBD2 (5 bases). Looked up from germline, CDR1 is SGHNT and CDR2 is YYREEE (reference sequence). This CDR3 is built from 13 residues. The V and J ends lost 1 base and 6 bases respectively, with 11 bases between them. CDR3 sequence: CASSLTEGFEQYF. In nucleotides, the CDR3 is TGTGCCAGCAGCTTGACCGAGGGATTCGAGCAGTACTTC. Full variable domain (remainder filled in from reference TRBV5-4 and TRBJ2-7): ETGVTQSPTHLIKTRGQQVTLRCSSQSGHNTVSWYQQALGQGPQFIFQYYREEENGRGNFPPRFSGLQFPNYSSELNVNALELDDSALYLCASSLTEGFEQYFGPGTRLTVT.

The J gene is TRBJ1-1, the V gene TRBV6-1; no firm D call. V lost 8 bases to trimming and J lost 6 bases, with 16 bases between them. The CDR3 contains 13 residues. Germline assignment: CDR1 MNHNS and CDR2 SASEGT. CDR3 DNA sequence: TGTGCCAGCCGTTTCCGGGTTATCCCTGAAGCTTTCTTT. It specifies CASRFRVIPEAFF.

This sequence joins TRBV19 and TRBJ2-1; 10 bases match TRBD2. V shed 4 bases and J 6 bases; nucleotides not matched to a gene: 3. The CDR3 is 14 amino acids. Looked up from germline, CDR1 is LNHDA and CDR2 is SQIVND (reference sequence). CDR3 coding DNA: TGTGCCAGTAGTAAGGGACTAGCGATCAATGAGCAGTTCTTC. Translation: CASSKGLAINEQFF.

This clone came up many times. The CDR3 here is CSVDMELRGGYTF. Here the CDR3 DNA reads TGCAGCGTTGATATGGAGCTCAGGGGCGGCTACACCTTC. The chain employs TRBV29-1 and TRBJ1-2; weak D call: TRBD1 (6 bases). This CDR3 has 13 amino acids. Between the trimmed V and J ends, which lost 3 bases and 8 bases, there was a span of 16 bases. Germline CDR1 is SQVTM and CDR2 is ANQGSEA.

The chain recombines TRBV9 with TRBJ2-2; 7 bases are shared with TRBD1. V gave up 2 bases and J gave up 7 bases; unmatched junction bases: 8. The CDR3 covers 15 residues. Looked up from germline, CDR1 is SGDLS and CDR2 is YYNGEE. The CDR3 sequence: CASSVRGTADGELFF. CDR3 DNA: TGTGCCAGCAGCGTTAGGGGGACAGCGGACGGGGAGCTGTTTTTT. The full variable domain, its missing parts supplied by reference TRBV9 and TRBJ2-2, is DSGVTQTPKHLITATGQRVTLRCSPRSGDLSVYWYQQSLDQGLQFLIQYYNGEERAKGNILERFSAQQFPDLHSELNLSSLELGDSALYFCASSVRGTADGELFFGEGSRLTVL.

The rearrangement links TRBV10-3 to TRBJ2-4, with TRBD1 identical over 11 bases. This CDR3 is built from 13 residues. CDR1 is ENHRY and CDR2 is SYGVKD in the germline V gene. V dropped 5 bases and J dropped 8; count of bases not matched to a gene: 2. CDR3 sequence (DNA): TGTGCCATCAGTACGGGACAGGGGGACATTCAGTACTTC. Translating it yields CAISTGQGDIQYF.

The chain couples TRBV20-1 to TRBJ2-7, with D possibly being TRBD2 (5 bases). This CDR3 comprises 11 residues. CDR1 and CDR2 from the germline V gene are DFQATT and SNEGSKA (reference sequence). The V and J ends lost 6 bases and 6 bases respectively, with 12 bases between them. The CDR3 loop is CSATGRGEQYF. The CDR3 coding sequence is TGCAGTGCCACCGGACGGGGCGAGCAGTACTTC.

J is TRBJ2-1 and V is TRBV5-1; perhaps TRBD1 as D (5 bases). This CDR3 has 11 residues. The germline CDR1 and CDR2 sequences are SGHRS and YFSETQ. V was trimmed by 1 base and J by 9 bases, leaving 5 bases between them. Here the CDR3 reads CASSLRGEQFF. The CDR3 DNA reads TGCGCCAGCAGCTTGAGGGGTGAGCAGTTCTTC.

The chain couples TRBV7-9 to TRBJ1-2; 10 bases agree with TRBD1. The CDR3 sequence is 15 residues long. Germline V gene lookup returns CDR1 SEHNR and CDR2 FQNEAQ (reference sequence). V gave up 3 bases and J gave up 6 bases; unmatched junction bases: 7. CDR3 in amino acids: CASSFAVGTGDGYTF. For the CDR3, the DNA is TGTGCCAGCAGCTTTGCTGTCGGGACAGGGGATGGCTACACCTTC.

The chain joins TRBV30 to TRBJ1-4, with TRBD1 identical over 9 bases. The germline V gene encodes CDR1 GTSNPN and CDR2 SVGIG (reference sequence). The junction had 6 bases not matched to a gene; V was cut back by 8 bases and J by 5 bases. The CDR3 has 13 residues. The CDR3 is CARGQGLNEKLFF. The DNA for the CDR3 is TGTGCCCGTGGACAGGGGTTAAATGAAAAACTGTTTTTT.

V is TRBV4-1 and J is TRBJ1-5; D may be TRBD1 (5 bases). The CDR3 length is 14 residues. The V gene's germline CDR1 is MGHRA and CDR2 YSYEKL. V lost 1 base to trimming and J lost 3 bases, with 7 bases between them. The CDR3 DNA reads TGCGCCAGCAGCCAAGGACAGTACAATCAGCCCCAGCATTTT. Translated: CASSQGQYNQPQHF.